This TCR beta chain derives from a study of shared clonotypes between healthy human individuals. The overall study: Samples came from a couple of female and a few male donors aged 18 to 49. Study-level points and caveats: Depth of sequencing was expected to influence donor clonotype sharing.

All of the donors resided in Nashville, Tennessee, and each was a Caucasian adult. This CDR3 spans 11 amino acids. The V end was cut by 4 bases, the J end by 3 bases, with 7 bases between. Looked up from germline, CDR1 is SQVTM and CDR2 is ANQGSEA. Replicate sorted-subset PCRs were loaded with approximately 190 ng DNA, about 30,000 T cell genomes. The table came from immunoSEQ multiplex PCR; TCRdb's copy has only in-frame clones and leaves some out. The sample holds 2 million to 2.5 million clones, approximately 94% seen once. A word on this clone: Its antigen remains unknown.

This TCR derives from a man in his late teens or twenties in good health. The sample comprised naive CD4+ T cells sorted from blood. Subset specified: CD45RA+ positively selected. The rearrangement links TRBV29-1 to TRBJ2-7; D not certain. CDR3 protein: CSVALGYEQYF. The CDR3 DNA sequence: TGCAGCGTTGCTCTGGGCTACGAGCAGTACTTC.